One sample yielded the 3 T cell receptor beta chains listed below, sequenced in a study of T-cell memory formation after mild COVID-19 (dated by TCRdb to 2020 to 2022). Library preparation used 5' RACE. This sample was sequenced with an Illumina NovaSeq 6000. The public reads were reprocessed in TCRdb via fastp at Q25 and MiXCR, keeping in-frame beta chains. Identical CDR3 protein sequences are pooled into one entry, listed with their most common genes and DNA. The sample profile shows around 250,000 distinct CDR3 sequences; 16% of them were found once. The ten largest clones capture under 25% of the sample. Sequenced material: PBMCs or a T cell subset sorted from them (not recorded which). Every receptor here comes from a man aged 18 to 30 who had mild COVID-19 (a few samples of this study predate the infection). The sample titles of this study are shuffled in the database, so cell type and time point are left out; the donor was told from shared clones.

The table lists this clonotype with a few counts. The chain carries TRBV3-1 and TRBJ1-1; D gene ambiguous. This CDR3 is 11 amino acids long. Trimming took 6 bases from V and 4 from J, leaving 6 bases between them. Germline V lookup: CDR1 LGHDT, CDR2 YNNKEL (reference sequence). CDR3 in amino acids: CASSRATEAFF. The CDR3 DNA reads as TGTGCCAGCAGTCGGGCCACTGAAGCTTTCTTT.

The chain is built from TRBV7-2 and TRBJ1-5; possible D gene TRBD1, 5 bases. The V gene lost 5 bases and the J gene lost 3 bases, with 14 bases spanning the gap. The CDR3 spans 15 residues. CDR1 is SGHTA, CDR2 FQGNSA, per germline. The CDR3 protein is CASSVAAGPNQPQHF. The CDR3 nucleotides are TGTGCCAGCAGCGTCGCGGCAGGGCCCAATCAGCCCCAGCATTTT.

This clonotype appeared many times. This chain connects TRBV9 to TRBJ1-2; 7 nucleotides line up with TRBD1. The V gene end was trimmed by 3 bases and the J gene end by 4 bases; junction bases not matched to a gene: 6. Germline V gives CDR1 SGDLS, CDR2 YYNGEE. The CDR3 loop spans 14 amino acids. CDR3 DNA sequence: TGTGCCAGCAGCGGCACAGGGGCCGGCTATGGCTACACCTTC. It yields the protein CASSGTGAGYGYTF.